Shown below are 25 T cell receptor beta chains from a single sample sequenced in a study of T-cell reconstitution after alpha-beta-depleted transplantation in children. Unique molecular identifiers were used in preparing the TCRbeta library. One entry per CDR3 protein results from TCRdb running MiXCR on the PCR reads. The sample holds about 610,000 distinct CDR3 sequences; under 12% are singletons and the top ten take approximately 4.1%. This specimen consisted of PBMCs from the stem cell graft donor, obtained from the stem cell graft. Receptors were obtained from a human donor who donated a stem cell graft to a child with acute myeloid leukemia.

The rearrangement links TRBV23-1 to TRBJ2-2; 8 positions agree with TRBD1. TRBV23-1 is sorted into the ORF group, with uncertain function. The CDR3 has 19 residues. The J segment lost 0 bases and the V segment lost 8 bases, leaving 17 bases of the junction unmatched. CDR3 residues: CASEQRDRPTLTNTGELFF. In DNA, the CDR3 is TGCGCCAGCGAACAACGGGACAGGCCAACCTTGACGAACACCGGGGAGCTGTTTTTT.

This clonotype was detected many times. The chain joins TRBV12-3 or TRBV12-4 to TRBJ1-1; unclear D gene. V was pared by 3 bases and J by 5 bases, with 7 bases between. There are 12 residues in the CDR3. For the CDR3, the DNA is TGTGCCAGCAGTTTCGTGCGGACTGAAGCTTTCTTT. Its translation: CASSFVRTEAFF.

Ten or more counts support this clonotype. J is TRBJ2-2 and V is TRBV10-3; no clear D. Germline-derived CDR1 and CDR2 are ENHRY and SYGVKD. The CDR3 is 12 amino acids. Trimming left V 4 bases short and J 6 bases short, with 6 bases between. CDR3: CAISARSGELFF. The CDR3 nucleotides read TGTGCCATCAGTGCTCGGTCCGGGGAGCTGTTTTTT.

This clonotype came up many times. The J gene is TRBJ1-2, the V gene TRBV20-1; D call uncertain. This CDR3 has 12 residues. Germline V gene data show CDR1 as DFQATT and CDR2 as SNEGSKA (reference sequence). Trimming stripped 0 bases from V and 7 bases from J, with 9 bases between. The DNA for the CDR3 is TGCAGTGCTAGAGAAGGATCTAGTGGCTACACCTTC. Translation gives CSAREGSSGYTF.

This clonotype was recorded many times. The chain joins TRBV18 to TRBJ2-3, with TRBD2 matching 11 bases. CDR3 length equals 15 residues. Per the germline V gene, CDR1 is KGHSH and CDR2 is LQKENI. V was pared by 4 bases and J by 4 bases, with 4 bases of the junction left unmatched. CDR3 sequence reads: CASSQGTSGPDTQYF. CDR3 coding DNA: TGTGCCAGCTCACAAGGGACTAGCGGACCAGATACGCAGTATTTT.

This clonotype was found many times. The rearrangement uses TRBV5-6 and TRBJ1-1; D is possibly TRBD1 (5 bases). The length of the CDR3 is 13 residues. The germline V gene has CDR1 SGHDT and CDR2 YYEEEE. V shed 4 bases and J shed 8 bases, with 15 bases lying between them. CDR3: CASSRGAGLEAFF. In nucleotides, the CDR3 is TGTGCCAGCAGCAGAGGAGCGGGGCTCGAAGCTTTCTTT. Together with reference TRBV5-6 and TRBJ1-1, the CDR3 gives the full variable domain: DAGVTQSPTHLIKTRGQQVTLRCSPKSGHDTVSWYQQALGQGPQFIFQYYEEEERQRGNFPDRFSGHQFPNYSSELNVNALLLGDSALYLCASSRGAGLEAFFGQGTRLTVV.

The chain has TRBV7-2 and TRBJ2-2; D is uncertain. The CDR3 extends over 13 amino acids. CDR1 and CDR2 from the germline V gene are SGHTA and FQGNSA. The ends were cut back, 1 base at V and 9 bases at J, with 9 bases in the middle. The DNA of the CDR3 is TGTGCCAGCAGCTTAGGGGCTCAGCGGGAGCTGTTTTTT. It codes for CASSLGAQRELFF.

This clonotype was observed many times. J is TRBJ2-5 and V is TRBV5-5, with 10 bases that match TRBD2. V was pared by 0 bases and J by 5 bases, with 10 bases of the junction left unmatched. Germline V lookup: CDR1 SGHKS, CDR2 YYEKEE (reference sequence). This CDR3 is built from 17 residues. Written as DNA, the CDR3 is TGTGCCAGCAGCTTGGCCCCTCCTAGCGGGAGAGGGGAGACCCAGTACTTC. Translated: CASSLAPPSGRGETQYF.

The genes are TRBV6-1 and TRBJ1-5; maybe TRBD1 (5 bases). From germline, CDR1 is MNHNS and CDR2 SASEGT. This CDR3 has 17 amino acids. The V gene lost 2 bases and the J gene lost 0 bases, with 14 bases spanning the gap. In DNA, the CDR3 is TGTGCCAGCAGTGAAAAACCGGGGGGTTTTAGCAATCAGCCCCAGCATTTT. Protein product: CASSEKPGGFSNQPQHF.

This clonotype was detected only a few times. CDR3: CASSYGTGGINNEQFF. The CDR3 DNA reads TGTGCCAGCAGCTACGGGACGGGGGGCATCAACAATGAGCAGTTCTTC. The V gene is TRBV7-9, the J gene TRBJ2-1; TRBD2 is a possible D gene (7 bases). Germline V gene lookup returns CDR1 SEHNR and CDR2 FQNEAQ (reference sequence). Trimming took off 4 bases at V and 5 bases at J, with 18 bases between the two ends. The CDR3 sequence is 16 residues long.

Here the CDR3 DNA reads TGTGCCAGCAGCCCCGGGCACCTCGGTTCACCCCTCCACTTT. Amino acids: CASSPGHLGSPLHF. The chain carries TRBV4-2 and TRBJ1-6; no firm D call. This CDR3 is 14 amino acids long. Germline values: CDR1 LGHNA, CDR2 YNFKEQ. V dropped 4 bases and J dropped 9 bases, with 13 bases sitting between them.

This clonotype came up many times. The chain employs TRBV3-1 and TRBJ2-1, with TRBD2 matching 9 bases. CDR3 size: 14 residues. V shed 4 bases, J shed 6 bases, and the junction held 4 bases outside the gene matches. Germline CDR1 is LGHDT and CDR2 is YNNKEL (reference sequence). The DNA for the CDR3 is TGTGCCAGCAGCCTAGGGACTAGCCCCAATGAGCAGTTCTTC. Amino acid sequence: CASSLGTSPNEQFF.

This clonotype has a count of ten or more. V is TRBV29-1 and J is TRBJ2-1; no definite D call. Trimming removed 3 bases from V and 0 bases from J, with 6 bases in between. There are 13 residues in the CDR3. Germline CDR1 reads SQVTM; CDR2 reads ANQGSEA. Here the CDR3 DNA reads TGCAGCGTTGAGACTGACTCCTACAATGAGCAGTTCTTC. Residues: CSVETDSYNEQFF.

This clonotype was recorded many times. This chain links TRBV20-1 with TRBJ2-3; unclear D gene. Trimming cost V 0 bases and J 0 bases, with 4 bases left between them. This CDR3 comprises 13 residues. CDR1 and CDR2 from the germline V gene are DFQATT and SNEGSKA (reference sequence). The CDR3 spells CSAREISTDTQYF. CDR3 DNA sequence: TGCAGTGCTAGAGAGATTAGCACAGATACGCAGTATTTT.

This clonotype has only a few counts. In DNA form, the CDR3 reads TGTGCCAGCAGTTACGAACAGCTAATGAACACTGAAGCTTTCTTT. This codes for CASSYEQLMNTEAFF. The chain employs TRBV6-2 or TRBV6-3 and TRBJ1-1, with D hard to call. The CDR3 extends over 15 amino acids. The V end was cut by 2 bases, the J end by 0 bases, with 10 bases between. Germline V gene sequence: CDR1 MNHEY, CDR2 SVGEGT.

This clonotype showed up many times. V gene TRBV15 combines with J gene TRBJ1-5; D might be TRBD1 (6 bases). Trimming took 8 bases from V and 3 from J, leaving 14 bases between them. This CDR3 has 14 residues. CDR1 and CDR2 (germline): LNHNV, YYDKDF (reference sequence). For the CDR3, the DNA is TGTGCCACCTCCCCAGGGGAATACAATCAGCCCCAGCATTTT. This encodes CATSPGEYNQPQHF.

V is TRBV20-1 and J is TRBJ1-1, with a tentative D call TRBD1 (6 bases). CDR3 length: 15 residues. Between the trimmed V and J ends, which lost 2 bases and 0 bases, there was a span of 13 bases. Germline V gene lookup returns CDR1 DFQATT and CDR2 SNEGSKA (reference sequence). CDR3 sequence reads: CSARSNRDLNTEAFF. In DNA form, the CDR3 reads TGCAGTGCTAGATCAAACAGGGACCTGAACACTGAAGCTTTCTTT.

The rearrangement links TRBV14 to TRBJ2-5, with D perhaps TRBD1 or TRBD2 (6 bases each). Germline V gene sequence: CDR1 SGHDN, CDR2 FVKESK. Trimming cost V 3 bases and J 5 bases, with 19 bases left between them. The CDR3 spans 16 residues. CDR3 protein: CASSHPPWGAGETQYF. CDR3 DNA sequence: TGTGCCAGCAGCCACCCTCCGTGGGGGGCAGGGGAGACCCAGTACTTC.

This clonotype was seen a handful of times. The chain has TRBV5-1 and TRBJ1-1; 7 bases map to TRBD1. Trimming took 4 bases from V and 6 from J; bases not matched to a gene: 6. CDR3 length: 13 amino acids. Germline CDR1 reads SGHRS; CDR2 reads YFSETQ. CDR3 amino acids: CASSVSQGAEAFF. The CDR3 nucleotides are TGCGCCAGCAGCGTTTCCCAGGGGGCTGAAGCTTTCTTT.

V usage is TRBV25-1 and J usage is TRBJ2-7, with D perhaps matching TRBD1 (5 bases). Germline values: CDR1 MGHDK, CDR2 SYGVNS. The CDR3 covers 14 residues. V lost 3 bases and J lost 1, with 10 bases in between. CDR3 residues: CASSDRGRSYEQYF. For the CDR3, the DNA is TGTGCCAGCAGTGATAGGGGCAGATCCTACGAGCAGTACTTC.

This clonotype was observed a few times. The chain links TRBV29-1 to TRBJ2-5; TRBD1 agrees at 12 bases. The CDR3 has 14 amino acids. The germline V gene has CDR1 SQVTM and CDR2 ANQGSEA. J was trimmed by 5 bases and V by 3 bases; bases with no gene match: 4. The CDR3 region is CSVDWDRGQETQYF. In DNA form, the CDR3 reads TGCAGCGTTGACTGGGACAGGGGGCAGGAGACCCAGTACTTC.

This clonotype has just a few counts. The chain carries TRBV27 and TRBJ1-5, with a weak D call TRBD1 (6 bases). V dropped 4 bases and J dropped 7 bases, with 20 bases sitting between them. This CDR3 spans 16 amino acids. CDR1 MNHEY and CDR2 SMNVEV come from the germline V gene (reference sequence). The DNA for the CDR3 is TGTGCCAGCAGTTCAGGCCGGGACATTCTCCTCCAGCCCCAGCATTTT. Translated: CASSSGRDILLQPQHF.

The table lists this clonotype with many counts. The J gene is TRBJ2-1, the V gene TRBV12-3 or TRBV12-4, with D perhaps TRBD2 (5 bases). V lost 6 bases to trimming and J lost 8 bases, with 8 bases between them. This CDR3 has 11 residues. CDR3 in amino acids: CASSILDEQFF. In nucleotides, the CDR3 is TGTGCCAGCAGCATACTAGATGAGCAGTTCTTC.

The J gene is TRBJ2-6, the V gene TRBV11-1; D possibly uses TRBD1 or TRBD2 (6 bases each). The V end lost 8 bases, the J end lost 4 bases, and 15 bases lay between the germline ends. Per the germline V gene, CDR1 is SGHAT and CDR2 is FQDESV (reference sequence). CDR3 length: 15 residues. DNA for the CDR3: TGTGCCAGCCTTGACGGGGGCCGAGGGGCCAACGTCCTGACTTTC. Its protein is CASLDGGRGANVLTF.

Ten or more counts support this clonotype. V is TRBV20-1 and J is TRBJ1-4; D is uncertain. The CDR3 is 14 residues long. Germline loops: CDR1 DFQATT, CDR2 SNEGSKA (reference sequence). The ends were cut back, 0 bases at V and 9 bases at J, with 14 bases in the middle. The CDR3 loop reads CSAREEVGRQKLFF. CDR3 in DNA: TGCAGTGCTAGAGAGGAAGTAGGGAGGCAAAAACTGTTTTTT.